The sequence of this T cell receptor (beta chain) was determined in a study of cytomegalovirus exposure and HLA in healthy donors. The PCR used 60 Vbeta and 13 Jbeta primers. Clones were read by immunoSEQ multiplex PCR, and TCRdb kept only the in-frame ones, dropping some. This table has 150,000 to 200,000 clones, about 12% appearing once. This clone has a handful of counts. The CDR3 has 18 amino acids. Germline V lookup: CDR1 SGHRS, CDR2 YFSETQ. V was clipped by 0 bases and J by 10 bases; unmatched bases: 14. This receptor was obtained from a man aged 45-65 years in good health and CMV-seropositive. The sequenced material came from PBMCs. This chain links TRBV5-1 with TRBJ2-5, with 14 bases lining up with TRBD2. The CDR3 reads CASSLVPPGLAGGRLQYF. CDR3 nucleotide sequence: TGCGCCAGCAGCTTGGTCCCTCCTGGACTAGCGGGGGGCCGGCTCCAGTACTTC.